The 25 T cell receptor beta chains below were found in one sample sequenced in a study of T cells after posttransplantation cyclophosphamide. Clones were read by immunoSEQ multiplex PCR, and TCRdb kept only the in-frame ones, dropping some. Of 45,000 or so clones listed, 92% are singletons. The specimen sequenced was PBMCs. Source of these receptors: a woman between 50 and 59 years old in good health and a related stem cell transplant donor.

V gene TRBV6-5 combines with J gene TRBJ2-3, with 8 bases that match TRBD1. Per the germline V gene, CDR1 is MNHEY and CDR2 is SVGAGI. CDR3 length equals 15 residues. V trimming: 5 bases; J trimming: 7 bases; junction bases outside the gene matches: 11. CDR3 residues: CASSGQGTSRYTQYF. CDR3 nucleotides: TGTGCCAGCAGTGGACAGGGCACCTCCAGGTATACGCAGTATTTT.

The chain combines TRBV27 with TRBJ2-1; 8 positions agree with TRBD1. CDR3 length: 17 residues. J gave up 3 bases and V 5 bases, and 12 bases lay outside the gene matches. Germline CDR1 reads MNHEY; CDR2 reads SMNVEV (reference sequence). The CDR3 loop is CASSPEGTGDFYNEQFF. The CDR3 DNA follows: TGTGCCAGCAGTCCGGAGGGGACAGGTGATTTCTACAATGAGCAGTTCTTC.

With respect to this clone: The germline gene is not matched at one end of the junction; a read error may be the cause. V and J are TRBV5-8 and TRBJ2-7; 9 positions agree with TRBD1. Germline CDR1 and CDR2: SGHTS and YDEGEE. This CDR3 is 15 amino acids long. CDR3 DNA: TGTGCCAGCAGCCTTTCCGGGACAGGGTCCTCCGAGCAGTACTTC. Protein product: CASSLSGTGSSEQYF. Full variable domain (remainder filled in from reference TRBV5-8 and TRBJ2-7): EAGVTQSPTHLIKTRGQQATLRCSPISGHTSVYWYQQALGLGLQFLLWYDEGEERNRGNFPPRFSGRQFPNYSSELNVNALELEDSALYLCASSLSGTGSSEQYFGPGTRLTVT.

The table lists this clone with a count of one. J is TRBJ2-1 and V is TRBV5-6; TRBD1 agrees at 10 bases. V dropped 4 bases and J dropped 5; count of bases not matched to a gene: 9. This CDR3 comprises 16 residues. CDR1 and CDR2 from the germline V gene are SGHDT and YYEEEE. CDR3 sequence reads: CASSLGTGVVDNEQFF. The CDR3 nucleotides read TGTGCCAGCAGCCTAGGGACAGGGGTGGTTGACAATGAGCAGTTCTTC.

This chain joins TRBV6-5 and TRBJ1-2; D might be TRBD1 (6 bases). Germline-derived CDR1 and CDR2 are MNHEY and SVGAGI. The CDR3 consists of 14 residues. With 5 bases removed from V and 2 bases from J, the gap between germline ends came to 12 bases. The CDR3 nucleotides read TGTGCCAGCAGTCCCGGACAGATGAACTATGGCTACACCTTC. It yields the protein CASSPGQMNYGYTF.

This chain joins TRBV9 and TRBJ2-1; D is uncertain. From germline, CDR1 is SGDLS and CDR2 YYNGEE. The CDR3 sequence is 14 residues long. The ends were cut back, 0 bases at V and 8 bases at J, with 12 bases in the middle. CDR3 sequence reads: CASSVAKENYEQFF. The CDR3 DNA sequence: TGTGCCAGCAGCGTAGCTAAAGAAAACTATGAGCAGTTCTTC.

This sequence joins TRBV7-9 and TRBJ1-2; a weak D match, TRBD1 (5 bases). Germline CDR1 reads SEHNR; CDR2 reads FQNEAQ (reference sequence). The V and J ends lost 5 bases and 4 bases respectively, with 8 bases between them. The CDR3 extends over 12 amino acids. The CDR3: CASSLGAYGYTF. The CDR3 DNA sequence: TGTGCCAGCAGCCTTGGGGCCTATGGCTACACCTTC.

The chain links TRBV2 to TRBJ2-5; 7 nucleotides align to TRBD2. The CDR3 loop spans 14 amino acids. V lost 4 bases, J lost 7 bases, and 9 bases stayed unmatched. Germline V lookup: CDR1 SNHLY, CDR2 FYNNEI. CDR3 DNA: TGTGCCAGCAGTGTGACTAGCCGGGTTGGGACCCAGTACTTC. Residues: CASSVTSRVGTQYF.

This clone was recorded once. The chain recombines TRBV11-2 with TRBJ2-3; possibly TRBD1 for D (6 bases). This CDR3 region has 13 residues. Germline CDR1 is SGHAT and CDR2 is FQNNGV. V was cut by 4 bases and J by 6 bases, with 11 bases left in between. The DNA of the CDR3 is TGTGCCAGCAGCTATAACAGGGCGGATACGCAGTATTTT. It is translated as CASSYNRADTQYF.

The chain couples TRBV19 to TRBJ2-5, with 7 nucleotides matching TRBD1. This CDR3 is built from 16 residues. The J segment lost 7 bases and the V segment lost 4 bases, leaving 15 bases of the junction unmatched. In germline, CDR1 is LNHDA, CDR2 SQIVND (reference sequence). CDR3 loop: CASSRVGTVGTGTQYF. Written as DNA, the CDR3 is TGTGCCAGTAGTAGGGTCGGGACAGTGGGGACCGGGACCCAGTACTTC.

Concerning this clone itself: This CDR3 is also generated by other DNA sequences in the sample. This chain connects TRBV28 to TRBJ1-6; 8 bases align to TRBD1. The V and J ends lost 4 bases and 2 bases, in that order; junction bases with no gene match: 10. Germline values: CDR1 MDHEN, CDR2 SYDVKM. The CDR3 loop spans 18 amino acids. CDR3 nucleotides: TGTGCCAGCAGTTCTCCACGGACAGGGTGGACCTATAATTCACCCCTCCACTTT. It translates to CASSSPRTGWTYNSPLHF. Drawing the rest from reference TRBV28 and TRBJ1-6, the complete variable domain is DVKVTQSSRYLVKRTGEKVFLECVQDMDHENMFWYRQDPGLGLRLIYFSYDVKMKEKGDIPEGYSVSREKKERFSLILESASTNQTSMYLCASSSPRTGWTYNSPLHFGNGTRLTVT.

The chain uses TRBV10-2 and TRBJ2-7; perhaps TRBD1 as D (6 bases). Germline values: CDR1 WSHSY, CDR2 SAAADI. Trimming left V 2 bases short and J 0 bases short, with 11 bases between. The CDR3 sequence is 15 residues long. The CDR3 coding sequence is TGCGCCAGCAGTGAGGGGCAGGGGAGCTCCTACGAGCAGTACTTC. Translating it yields CASSEGQGSSYEQYF.

J is TRBJ1-5 and V is TRBV10-3, with 7 bases lining up with TRBD1. CDR3 size: 16 residues. The ends lost 0 bases at V and 1 base at J; junction bases unmatched: 3. CDR1 and CDR2 from the germline V gene are ENHRY and SYGVKD. The CDR3 loop is CAISESEGASNQPQHF. CDR3 nucleotides: TGTGCCATCAGTGAGTCGGAGGGGGCGAGCAATCAGCCCCAGCATTTT.

The chain uses TRBV9 and TRBJ2-1, with TRBD2 identical over 8 bases. CDR1 is SGDLS, CDR2 YYNGEE, per germline. V shed 4 bases, J shed 0 bases, and the junction held 9 bases outside the gene matches. CDR3 length equals 17 residues. The chain's CDR3 is CASSPQTSASSYNEQFF. Here the CDR3 DNA reads TGTGCCAGCAGCCCGCAGACTAGCGCAAGCTCCTACAATGAGCAGTTCTTC.

The J gene is TRBJ1-4, the V gene TRBV28; possible D gene TRBD1, 6 bases. The CDR3 extends over 16 amino acids. CDR1 MDHEN and CDR2 SYDVKM come from the germline V gene. The V gene lost 2 bases and the J gene lost 7 bases, with 17 bases spanning the gap. The CDR3 loop is CASSLHVQGISEKLFF. For the CDR3, the DNA is TGTGCCAGCAGTTTACACGTTCAGGGGATCAGTGAAAAACTGTTTTTT.

The chain is built from TRBV19 and TRBJ1-1; 7 nucleotides match TRBD1. There are 15 residues in the CDR3. Looked up from germline, CDR1 is LNHDA and CDR2 is SQIVND (reference sequence). After removal of 5 bases from V and 0 bases from J, the junction contained 6 bases not matched to a gene. CDR3 bases: TGTGCCAGTAGTGGGCGACAGGGCATGAACACTGAAGCTTTCTTT. The encoded protein is CASSGRQGMNTEAFF. The full variable domain, its missing parts supplied by reference TRBV19 and TRBJ1-1, is DGGITQSPKYLFRKEGQNVTLSCEQNLNHDAMYWYRQDPGQGLRLIYYSQIVNDFQKGDIAEGYSVSREKKESFPLTVTSAQKNPTAFYLCASSGRQGMNTEAFFGQGTRLTVV.

This sequence joins TRBV4-1 and TRBJ1-2; possibly TRBD1 for D (5 bases). V gave up 4 bases and J gave up 7 bases, with 16 bases separating them. The germline gives CDR1 MGHRA, CDR2 YSYEKL. CDR3 size: 14 residues. The CDR3 loop is CASSPTVPFVGYTF. The CDR3, as DNA: TGCGCCAGCAGCCCGACAGTTCCCTTCGTTGGCTACACCTTC.

The genes are TRBV15 and TRBJ2-7, with 9 bases lining up with TRBD1. V lost 3 bases, J lost 0 bases, and 6 bases stayed unmatched. Per germline, CDR1 LNHNV and CDR2 YYDKDF (reference sequence). The CDR3 length is 16 residues. The CDR3: CATSSPGTGSSYEQYF. CDR3 nucleotide sequence: TGTGCCACCAGCAGTCCCGGGACAGGGAGCTCCTACGAGCAGTACTTC.

The chain is built from TRBV5-6 and TRBJ2-7; tentatively, D is TRBD1 (6 bases). CDR1 SGHDT and CDR2 YYEEEE come from the germline V gene. The CDR3 has 14 amino acids. Trimming pared 2 bases from V and 2 bases from J, leaving 11 bases between. CDR3 loop: CASSFRDNPYEQYF. The CDR3 bases are TGTGCCAGCAGCTTCCGGGACAACCCCTACGAGCAGTACTTC. Based on the CDR3 plus reference TRBV5-6 and TRBJ2-7, the full variable domain is DAGVTQSPTHLIKTRGQQVTLRCSPKSGHDTVSWYQQALGQGPQFIFQYYEEEERQRGNFPDRFSGHQFPNYSSELNVNALLLGDSALYLCASSFRDNPYEQYFGPGTRLTVT.

The CDR3 DNA is TGTGCCAGCAGTTTAAGCGGATTCTACGAGCAGTACTTC. Translation gives CASSLSGFYEQYF. V gene TRBV28 combines with J gene TRBJ2-7; a possible D gene is TRBD2 (5 bases). V lost 2 bases, J lost 3 bases, and 8 bases lay in between. Per the germline V gene, CDR1 is MDHEN and CDR2 is SYDVKM. This CDR3 region has 13 residues.

The chain carries TRBV29-1 and TRBJ1-1, with TRBD1 matching 9 bases. The CDR3 extends over 14 amino acids. CDR1 is SQVTM and CDR2 is ANQGSEA in the germline V gene. V was clipped by 7 bases and J by 0 bases; unmatched bases: 6. CDR3 residues: CSGKQGAVNTEAFF. CDR3 nucleotides: TGCAGCGGGAAACAGGGGGCCGTGAACACTGAAGCTTTCTTT.

DNA of the CDR3: TGTGCCAGCAGCTTAGCGCTGTCTAGCGGGAGCGATTCCTACGAGCAGTACTTC. Translation gives CASSLALSSGSDSYEQYF. J is TRBJ2-7 and V is TRBV7-8; 10 bases agree with TRBD2. The CDR3 contains 18 residues. Germline V lookup: CDR1 SGHVS, CDR2 FQNEAQ. Losses at the gene ends were 0 bases for V and 1 base for J; bases not matched to a gene: 9.

The chain links TRBV20-1 to TRBJ2-7, with a weak D call TRBD2 (5 bases). The CDR3 has 11 amino acids. Between the trimmed V and J ends, which lost 6 bases and 5 bases, there was a span of 11 bases. From germline, CDR1 is DFQATT and CDR2 SNEGSKA (reference sequence). The CDR3 sequence is CSARGGHEQYF. The DNA of the CDR3 is TGCAGTGCCCGGGGTGGGCACGAGCAGTACTTC.

This sequence joins TRBV18 and TRBJ2-3, with 10 bases matching TRBD2. This CDR3 region has 17 residues. The germline CDR1 and CDR2 sequences are KGHSH and LQKENI. The ends lost 0 bases at V and 4 bases at J; junction bases unmatched: 7. CDR3 DNA: TGTGCCAGCTCACCACCGGAGAGCGGGGGGGCTGCAGATACGCAGTATTTT. Its protein is CASSPPESGGAADTQYF. The full variable domain, with the rest looked up from reference TRBV18 and TRBJ2-3, is NAGVMQNPRHLVRRRGQEARLRCSPMKGHSHVYWYRQLPEEGLKFMVYLQKENIIDESGMPKERFSAEFPKEGPSILRIQQVVRGDSAAYFCASSPPESGGAADTQYFGPGTRLTVL.

Note on this clone: Relative to the germline gene, one junction end is altered; a read error may explain this. The chain links TRBV5-1 to TRBJ1-1, with 7 bases fitting TRBD1. The germline V gene has CDR1 SGHRS and CDR2 YFSETQ. The CDR3 totals 16 residues. CDR3 DNA sequence: TGCGCCAGCAGCTCACAGGGGCAGGAATCGAACTCTGAAGCTTTCTTT. Protein: CASSSQGQESNSEAFF.